This paragraph reports one T cell receptor beta chain. Its antigen is currently unknown. These data are taken from a study of identical twins. The study's findings and limits: The study found weaker excess twin sharing in beta out-of-frame sequences.

TCRdb fed the 5' RACE reads into MiXCR, producing one record per CDR3 protein. This sample has about 520,000 distinct CDR3 sequences, with roughly a fifth found just once. This CDR3 spans 16 amino acids. Germline V gives CDR1 SEHNR, CDR2 FQNEAQ (reference sequence). V lost 6 bases and J 6 bases, leaving 21 bases between the germline ends. A further study also used this sample, focusing on T cells expressing NK-cell markers.

This receptor was taken from a woman younger than 35 in good health. Sequenced: CD4+ T cells sorted from blood. The chain links TRBV7-9 to TRBJ2-1; weak D call: TRBD1 (6 bases). This CDR3 reads CASSVIRQAVRNEQFF. The CDR3 coding sequence is TGTGCCAGCAGTGTGATACGACAGGCGGTACGCAATGAGCAGTTCTTC. The whole variable domain, filled in from reference TRBV7-9 and TRBJ2-1, reads DTGVSQNPRHKITKRGQNVTFRCDPISEHNRLYWYRQTLGQGPEFLTYFQNEAQLEKSRLLSDRFSAERPKGSFSTLEIQRTEQGDSAMYLCASSVIRQAVRNEQFFGPGTRLTVL.